Included here is one TCR beta chain sequence, with context. Its target is not known. The data stem from a study of T cell responses to AZD1222 COVID-19 vaccine. Germline V gives CDR1 SQVTM, CDR2 ANQGSEA. The germline V and J ends were trimmed by 8 bases and 0 bases, with 4 bases remaining between them. The CDR3 contains 11 residues. Study-wide points: Compared with day 0, the breadth and depth of the Spike-specific TCR repertoire rose significantly after two doses of AZD1222. Donors were largely white British and mainly female; clonal diversity was possibly underestimated.

Sequencing was performed with immunoSEQ multiplex PCR; in TCRdb, only in-frame clones are kept and a portion is missing. The sample records about 140,000 clones, around four fifths being singletons. Here the sequenced sample was peripheral blood, taken on day 0 of AZD1222 vaccination. The receptor comes from an adult in good health. The gene calls are TRBV29-1 and TRBJ2-2; D uncertain. CDR3 amino acids: CSFANTGELFF. In DNA form, the CDR3 reads TGCAGCTTCGCGAACACCGGGGAGCTGTTTTTT.